This T cell receptor beta chain was observed in a study of control samples from healthy donors and cancer patients (dated by TCRdb to 2019 to 2021). This clone was counted between two and nine times. Its antigen is unknown. No clone much larger than this one lies a single base away; base qualities are absent. Library preparation used the immunoSEQ multiplex PCR assay. The table was pulled from immuneACCESS by TCRdb, which kept in-frame rearrangements only. Such tables lose some clones; where checked, under half of the loss comes from unresolved V genes, and the rest has no known cause. The sample contains fewer than 300,000 clones, roughly 80% of them found a single time. The ten largest clones represent more than 10% of the sample. Specimen: PBMCs. The TCR originated in an older woman with lung cancer.

The DNA is TGTGCCACCAGTGATGGGGGCTTCAATCAGCCCCAGCATTTT. Translated, this is CATSDGGFNQPQHF. The chain is assembled from TRBV24-1 and TRBJ1-5; TRBD1 is possibly the D segment (6 matching bases). Its CDR3 holds 14 amino acids, cysteine through phenylalanine. Only CDR3 DNA is held: 42 bases, read in frame from base 1. V is reduced by 3 bases and J by 3 bases, leaving a spacing of 8 bases between them. Sequences KGHDR (CDR1) and SFDVKD (CDR2) are obtained from the germline V gene.